This T cell receptor beta chain was documented in a study of T-cell memory formation after mild COVID-19 (dated by TCRdb to the early 2020s). Broadly, across the study: TCR sequence clusters from the two donors were largely donor specific. In a couple of donors, T-cell clones that expanded and contracted after mild COVID-19 were followed by sequencing TCRalpha and TCRbeta repertoires longitudinally. Two young, previously healthy adult volunteers made up the cohort, one male and one female. General findings and caveats noted by the study authors: The study covered only two mild cases, and larger cohorts including severe cases with pre-infection samples were considered necessary. Clones contracting from day 15 to 85 had balanced CD4/CD8 phenotypes, while a second wave expanding from day 15 to 37 was biased towards CD4+. Contracting CD4+ clones turned up mainly in the CM and EM memory subsets, whereas EMRA was where CD8+ clones were enriched. SARS-CoV-2 specificity was not confirmed for the second-wave clones peaking on day 37. Some responding clones were detected in pre-infection memory, suggesting pre-existing cross-reactive memory T cells joined the SARS-CoV-2 response.

This clonotype was counted a few times. No antigen is known for it. Base qualities are not provided; no much larger clone lies one nucleotide away. For sequencing, an Illumina NovaSeq 6000 was employed. TCRalpha and TCRbeta cDNA libraries were constructed by 5'RACE with constant-segment primers, with sample barcodes and unique molecular identifiers being introduced. Trizol reagent was used to extract RNA from every sample. The libraries were amplified in two PCR steps, and the second step added a second sample barcode and Illumina TruSeq adapters. Sequencing of libraries was performed on an Illumina NovaSeq with 2 x 150 bp paired-end reads. As for how the authors treated the data: With migec v1.2.7, reads were demultiplexed and then collapsed into UMI-guided consensus sequences. Using mixcr v2.1.11, the UMI consensuses were aligned to TRA and TRB V and J templates and assembled into clonotypes. Expanded or contracted clonotypes were those called significant by both edgeR and NoisET, with noise models trained on biological replicates. For edgeR calls, the cutoffs were a false discovery rate-adjusted p below 0.01 and a log2 fold-change threshold of 1. PCA with hierarchical clustering of max-normalized trajectories of the 1000 most abundant clonotypes was used as exploratory dynamics analysis. The CD4 or CD8 phenotype of responding clones was assigned using the separately sequenced CD4+ and CD8+ repertoires. In-frame beta chains were kept once TCRdb had trimmed the public reads at Q25 with fastp and called clones with MiXCR. Each entry merges the rows of one CDR3 protein and shows their most common DNA and genes. It is TCRdb's table, rather than the study itself, that gives the V and J calls and clone size. The sample table contains about 400,000 distinct CDR3 sequences; only one count was recorded for 20% to 30% of them. The ten most abundant clones make up approximately 14% of the sample.

Ficoll-Paque density gradient centrifugation was used to isolate PBMCs. CDR1 and CDR2 were assigned from the germline V gene (reference sequence) as LNHDA and SQIVND. From the cysteine up to the phenylalanine, the CDR3 has a length of 13 residues. Only CDR3 DNA is held: 39 bases, read in frame from base 1. The germline V end is reduced by 5 bases and the J end by 9 bases; junction bases left unmatched: 1. The receptor comes from an adult woman who had mild COVID-19 (a few samples of this study predate the infection). The sample titles of this study are shuffled in the database, so cell type and time point are left out; the donor was told from shared clones. The sequenced material came from PBMCs or a T cell subset sorted from them (not recorded which). The rearranged segments are TRBV19 and TRBJ1-6, with 10 middle bases fitting TRBD1. Read as DNA, the sequence is TGTGCCAGTAGTGGGACAGGGGTTTCACCCCTCCACTTT. It is translated as CASSGTGVSPLHF.